This T cell receptor beta chain was sequenced for a study of blood T cell repertoires in COVID-19 (dated by TCRdb to about 2020). At the level of the whole study: Samples from collaborators originated in the United States, Italy and Spain and spanned both the acute and convalescent phases of COVID-19. Where available, HLA class I and class II types were obtained from metadata supplied by the sample provider rather than from assay-based typing. The material from the prospective study consisted of cDNA or gDNA derived from T cells, B-cell-depleted T cells, or PBMCs. The samples were drawn from the first 160 participants of the ongoing ImmuneRACE study and from more than 1,000 subjects provided by 6 global collaborators. Sample metadata almost always included a de-identified subject ID, COVID-19 status, age in years and sex. The repertoires were released in a freely available public database meant as a resource for research on the immune response to SARS-CoV-2. The dataset comprised deeply sampled blood TCRbeta repertoires from subjects exposed to, actively infected with, or recovered from COVID-19. Results the study describes overall, beyond this receptor: How much clinical and demographic metadata was included differed by source and by participant, and the metadata was provided uncurated.

TCRbeta CDR3 regions were amplified from genomic DNA by means of the immunoSEQ Assay, a bias-controlled multiplex PCR. Per the source publication's procedure: Within the assay, amplification of reference gene primers was used to estimate how many nucleated cells each sample contained. To quantify the absolute abundance of each unique TCRbeta CDR3 rearrangement, sequence reads were collapsed and filtered. For each sample, productive Simpson clonality was calculated as the square root of Simpson's diversity index over productive rearrangements. The clones in this table, taken by TCRdb from immuneACCESS, are in-frame only. Not every clone is retained; where verified, under half of the shortfall comes from an unresolved V gene, and the cause of the rest is unknown. V and J calls plus clone size are reproduced from that table; the DNA served to infer D and trimming. The sample yields around 180,000 clones; around 85% were counted once. The ten largest clones capture roughly 20% of the sample.

Including cysteine and phenylalanine, the CDR3 has 15 amino acids. CDR3 DNA is the only sequence kept; it has 45 bases, read in frame from the first base. The germline V gene (reference sequence) sets CDR1 to SGHAT and CDR2 to FQDESV. Germline trimming amounts to 4 bases on V and 4 bases on J, with 5 as the count of junction bases outside the gene matches. The collaborating institutions used their own protocols to collect whole blood in K2EDTA tubes. For TCRbeta analysis, collaborator samples were shipped as frozen whole blood, as isolated PBMCs, or as DNA extracted from either sample type. As regards this clone: It has no known antigen specificity. No base quality information exists; no much larger clone differs at one position.

This clonotype was sampled from a man in his sixties or seventies with active or convalescent COVID-19. Sequencing input: peripheral blood. The sequence links TRBV11-1 to TRBJ2-7, and 12 junction bases match TRBD1. The DNA sequence is as follows: TGTGCCAGCAGCTCGATGGGACAGGGGGCTTACGAGCAGTACTTC. The translation is CASSSMGQGAYEQYF.